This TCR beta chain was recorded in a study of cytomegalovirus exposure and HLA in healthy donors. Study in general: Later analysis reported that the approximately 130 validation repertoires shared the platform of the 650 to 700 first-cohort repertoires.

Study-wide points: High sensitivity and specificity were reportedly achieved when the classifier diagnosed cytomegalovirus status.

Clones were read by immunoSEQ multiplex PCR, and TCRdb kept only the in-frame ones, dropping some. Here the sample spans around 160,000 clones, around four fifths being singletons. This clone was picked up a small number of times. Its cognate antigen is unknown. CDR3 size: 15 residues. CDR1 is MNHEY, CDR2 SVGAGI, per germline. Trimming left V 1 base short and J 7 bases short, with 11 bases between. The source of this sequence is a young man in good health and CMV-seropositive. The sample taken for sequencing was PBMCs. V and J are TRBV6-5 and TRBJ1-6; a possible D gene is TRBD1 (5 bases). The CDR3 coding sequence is TGTGCCAGCAGTTACTTGGCAGGGCGGAATTCACCCCTCCACTTT. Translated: CASSYLAGRNSPLHF.